The 17 T cell receptor beta chains in this list originate from one sample, sequenced in a study of T-cell memory formation after mild COVID-19. TCRdb processed the 5' RACE reads anew with MiXCR; each CDR3 protein has one entry. The sample carries 450,000 or so distinct CDR3 sequences, about 19% recorded once. Input material: PBMCs or a T cell subset sorted from them (not recorded which). The receptors here all came from an adult woman who had mild COVID-19 (a few samples of this study predate the infection). Cell type and time point are not known.

This clonotype was picked up a small number of times. The chain is built from TRBV11-3 and TRBJ2-6, with D possibly TRBD1 on 5 matching bases. Per germline, CDR1 SGHNT and CDR2 YENEEA. Trimming pared 5 bases from V and 0 bases from J, leaving 11 bases between. This CDR3 has 16 amino acids. The CDR3 DNA reads as TGTGCCAGCAGCCGGCTAGGGGACTCTGGGGCCAACGTCCTGACTTTC. Its protein is CASSRLGDSGANVLTF.

The rearrangement uses TRBV12-3 or TRBV12-4 and TRBJ1-5; possibly TRBD1 for D (5 bases). V dropped 3 bases and J dropped 6 bases, with 6 bases sitting between them. The CDR3 totals 12 residues. CDR3 residues: CASSLGVQPQHF. The DNA for the CDR3 is TGTGCCAGCAGTTTGGGGGTTCAGCCCCAGCATTTT.

The chain links TRBV27 to TRBJ2-5; TRBD1 aligns across 9 bases. This CDR3 spans 14 amino acids. CDR1 and CDR2 from the germline V gene are MNHEY and SMNVEV (reference sequence). Trimming cost V 5 bases and J 5 bases; bases outside gene matches: 6. CDR3 sequence: CASSPIDRGETQYF. As DNA, the CDR3 is TGTGCCAGCAGTCCCATCGACAGGGGGGAGACCCAGTACTTC.

In this sample, this clonotype turned up a few times. The chain couples TRBV4-3 to TRBJ2-7; 13 nucleotides align to TRBD2. Germline V gene lookup returns CDR1 LGHNA and CDR2 YSLEER. V lost 5 bases, J lost 5 bases, and 12 bases stayed unmatched. This CDR3 comprises 17 residues. The CDR3 region has the DNA TGCGCCAGCAGCAGAGAGCTACGGACTAGCGGGAGTAACGAGCAGTACTTC. Protein sequence: CASSRELRTSGSNEQYF.

Here the CDR3 DNA reads TGTGCCACCAGTGATTTGAACAGGGAGGCCAATGAGCAGTTCTTC. Encoded protein: CATSDLNREANEQFF. The chain uses TRBV24-1 and TRBJ2-1; D is perhaps TRBD1 or TRBD2 (6 bases each). CDR3 length equals 15 residues. Trimming shortened V by 0 bases and J by 6 bases, and 11 bases separated the two germline ends. The germline V gene has CDR1 KGHDR and CDR2 SFDVKD.

Only a few counts were recorded for this clonotype. This chain connects TRBV7-8 to TRBJ2-1; the match to TRBD2 covers 13 bases. This CDR3 is 18 amino acids long. Germline V CDR1 and CDR2: SGHVS, FQNEAQ. The ends lost 3 bases at V and 0 bases at J; junction bases unmatched: 5. CDR3 coding DNA: TGTGCCAGCAGCTTCGGGACTAGCGGGATAAGCTCCTACAATGAGCAGTTCTTC. It specifies CASSFGTSGISSYNEQFF.

This clonotype was observed a few times. This chain links TRBV11-2 with TRBJ2-7; D gene uncertain. CDR1 and CDR2 from the germline V gene are SGHAT and FQNNGV. The ends were cut back, 3 bases at V and 3 bases at J, with 9 bases in the middle. CDR3 length equals 13 residues. CDR3 in DNA: TGTGCCAGCAGCTTCCCAGGTGTCTACGAGCAGTACTTC. This gives the protein CASSFPGVYEQYF.

This chain joins TRBV4-1 and TRBJ2-5, with D unclear. The CDR3 spans 15 residues. Per the germline V gene, CDR1 is MGHRA and CDR2 is YSYEKL. Trimming removed 3 bases at V and 4 bases at J, with 15 bases between. The CDR3 loop is CASSHAGGVRETQYF. CDR3 DNA sequence: TGCGCCAGCAGCCATGCCGGTGGGGTGCGAGAGACCCAGTACTTC.

The chain has TRBV7-9 and TRBJ2-5; D is ambiguous. Germline V gene sequence: CDR1 SEHNR, CDR2 FQNEAQ (reference sequence). Between the trimmed V and J ends, which lost 5 bases and 0 bases, there was a span of 16 bases. The CDR3 totals 16 residues. CDR3 DNA: TGTGCCAGCAGCGATGGCAGCCTGGCGTACCAAGAGACCCAGTACTTC. Translated: CASSDGSLAYQETQYF.

This clonotype was detected many times. The V gene is TRBV9, the J gene TRBJ2-2; no reliable D call. V shed 1 base and J shed 6 bases, with 10 bases lying between them. The CDR3 covers 14 residues. Germline V gives CDR1 SGDLS, CDR2 YYNGEE. The CDR3 DNA is TGTGCCAGCAGCGTAACCGTGGGCGCCGGGGAGCTGTTTTTT. Its translation is CASSVTVGAGELFF.

This clonotype came up a few times. This chain links TRBV5-1 with TRBJ2-1; D might be TRBD1 or TRBD2, each matching 5 bases. V lost 4 bases to trimming and J lost 2 bases, with 13 bases between them. The CDR3 is made up of 15 amino acids. Germline CDR1 is SGHRS and CDR2 is YFSETQ. The CDR3 is CASSPIRGAYNEQFF. For the CDR3, the DNA is TGCGCCAGCAGCCCAATTAGAGGGGCCTACAATGAGCAGTTCTTC.

This CDR3 reads CASSQAGRGFADTQYF. The CDR3 region has the DNA TGTGCCAGCAGCCAAGCAGGCAGGGGGTTTGCAGATACGCAGTATTTT. This chain uses TRBV3-1 with TRBJ2-3; 7 bases align to TRBD1. V lost 1 base to trimming and J lost 4 bases; unmatched junction nucleotides: 8. CDR3 length: 16 residues. Germline CDR1 reads LGHDT; CDR2 reads YNNKEL (reference sequence).

V gene TRBV24-1 combines with J gene TRBJ2-5; perhaps TRBD1 as D (6 bases). The length of the CDR3 is 14 residues. Germline assignment: CDR1 KGHDR and CDR2 SFDVKD. V was cut by 6 bases and J by 1 base, with 11 bases left in between. CDR3 sequence: CATSNRELQETQYF. As DNA, the CDR3 is TGTGCCACCAGTAACAGGGAGCTCCAAGAGACCCAGTACTTC.

This clonotype was seen a handful of times. In nucleotides, the CDR3 is TGTGCCAGCAGTTGGCTTAGCGGGAACCCCTACAATGAGCAGTTCTTC. It encodes CASSWLSGNPYNEQFF. This chain uses TRBV12-3 or TRBV12-4 with TRBJ2-1; 8 bases line up with TRBD2. The CDR3 has 16 residues. J lost 2 bases, V lost 4 bases, and 7 bases had no gene match.

This clonotype was seen more than once but under ten times. The rearrangement links TRBV5-1 to TRBJ2-7; D not certain. This CDR3 is 12 amino acids long. Germline V gene data show CDR1 as SGHRS and CDR2 as YFSETQ. The V end lost 0 bases, the J end lost 5 bases, and 6 bases lay between the germline ends. The CDR3, as DNA: TGCGCCAGCAGCTTGGGGTGGAACGAGCAGTACTTC. Protein product: CASSLGWNEQYF.

This clonotype was counted between two and nine times. The rearrangement links TRBV19 to TRBJ2-7; D might be TRBD2 (6 bases). CDR3 length: 16 amino acids. Trimming left V 2 bases short and J 3 bases short, with 17 bases between. Germline V gene sequence: CDR1 LNHDA, CDR2 SQIVND (reference sequence). This CDR3 is CASSIYLAGTIYEQYF. DNA for the CDR3: TGTGCCAGTAGTATATATCTGGCGGGAACAATCTACGAGCAGTACTTC.

This clonotype turned up a few times. This chain joins TRBV12-3 or TRBV12-4 and TRBJ1-2, with 8 positions matching TRBD1. V lost 3 bases and J lost 3; bases outside the gene matches: 12. The CDR3 runs 17 residues. The CDR3 is CASSFWGRQGSYYGYTF. Here the CDR3 DNA reads TGTGCCAGCAGTTTCTGGGGGAGACAGGGGTCCTACTATGGCTACACCTTC.